This T cell receptor beta chain appears in the sequencing data of a study of T-cell reconstitution after alpha-beta-depleted transplantation in children. Library preparation (for TCRbeta) was performed with unique molecular identifiers. TCRdb reprocessed the PCR reads via MiXCR and lists one record per CDR3 protein. The repertoire holds 150,000 to 200,000 distinct CDR3 sequences, with approximately 6.6% as singletons. The source is a human donor who donated a stem cell graft to a child with Wiskott-Aldrich syndrome. The source was PBMCs from the stem cell graft donor, collected from the stem cell graft.

The CDR3 spells CASSLVVGTDNTGELFF. As DNA, the CDR3 is TGCGCCAGCAGCTTGGTGGTCGGGACAGACAACACCGGGGAGCTGTTTTTT. This chain connects TRBV5-1 to TRBJ2-2; 7 bases map to TRBD1. From germline, CDR1 is SGHRS and CDR2 YFSETQ. CDR3 length: 17 residues. Germline trimming cut 0 bases from V and 2 bases from J; bases unmatched to any gene: 7. Filled out from reference TRBV5-1 and TRBJ2-2, the complete variable domain reads KAGVTQTPRYLIKTRGQQVTLSCSPISGHRSVSWYQQTPGQGLQFLFEYFSETQRNKGNFPGRFSGRQFSNSRSEMNVSTLELGDSALYLCASSLVVGTDNTGELFFGEGSRLTVL.